Listed here are 25 T cell receptor beta chains from one sample, sequenced in a study of CD4 T cells in relation to SARS-CoV-2 and coronaviruses. Data came from immunoSEQ multiplex PCR; TCRdb stores just in-frame clones and leaves some out. The profile covers 18,000 or so clones, with roughly 80% appearing a single time and roughly 19% taken by the ten largest. CD4+ T cells from unexposed donors were obtained before the COVID-19 pandemic (2011-2018). The cells were cultured for around ten days before CD4+ T cells were isolated. Antigen specificity for these receptors is unknown. Sequenced input: CD4+ T cells from PBMCs, cultured in vitro. These receptor sequences come from a human donor in good health.

The rearrangement links TRBV6-5 to TRBJ1-1; D is unresolved. Germline V gives CDR1 MNHEY, CDR2 SVGAGI. CDR3 length: 12 amino acids. V was trimmed by 6 bases and J by 6 bases, leaving 11 bases between them. CDR3 amino acids: CASRLLGAEAFF. The CDR3 nucleotides read TGTGCCAGCAGGTTGCTTGGGGCTGAAGCTTTCTTT.

The chain is built from TRBV19 and TRBJ1-4, with TRBD1 as a possible D gene (5 bases). Trimming left V 3 bases short and J 7 bases short, with 9 bases between. This CDR3 region has 13 residues. Germline V gene data show CDR1 as LNHDA and CDR2 as SQIVND (reference sequence). The CDR3 bases are TGTGCCAGTAGTATTGTGGGGGGTGAAAAACTGTTTTTT. Translated: CASSIVGGEKLFF.

V and J are TRBV23-1 and TRBJ2-1, with a possible D match to TRBD1 (6 bases). TRBV23-1 is known as an ORF, though its function is uncertain. V gave up 2 bases and J gave up 5 bases, with 10 bases separating them. The CDR3 is 14 amino acids. CDR3 sequence (DNA): TGCGCCAGCAGTCAACTCAGGGGCCACAATGAGCAGTTCTTC. Translation: CASSQLRGHNEQFF.

J is TRBJ2-6 and V is TRBV7-8; a possible D gene is TRBD2 (6 bases). Trimming cost V 1 base and J 0 bases, with 13 bases left between them. This CDR3 spans 18 amino acids. Germline loops: CDR1 SGHVS, CDR2 FQNEAQ. As DNA, the CDR3 is TGTGCCAGCAGCTTAGGGAGGGAGCCGCACTCTGGGGCCAACGTCCTGACTTTC. This gives the protein CASSLGREPHSGANVLTF.

This chain connects TRBV6-5 to TRBJ2-7; D perhaps matches TRBD1 (6 bases). Germline V gives CDR1 MNHEY, CDR2 SVGAGI. CDR3 length equals 14 residues. The V gene lost 0 bases and the J gene lost 7 bases, with 13 bases spanning the gap. The CDR3 DNA is TGTGCCAGCAGTTACTCCGCAACAGGGCTAGAGCAGTACTTC. Amino acid sequence: CASSYSATGLEQYF.

The chain joins TRBV24-1 to TRBJ2-1; 12 nucleotides agree with TRBD2. V dropped 7 bases and J dropped 3; count of bases not matched to a gene: 6. CDR3 length equals 16 residues. CDR1 and CDR2 (germline): KGHDR, SFDVKD. CDR3 in DNA: TGTGCCACCAGCCGACTAGCGGGAGCGAGCTACAATGAGCAGTTCTTC. It encodes CATSRLAGASYNEQFF.

This chain joins TRBV19 and TRBJ2-1; 13 bases agree with TRBD2. The germline CDR1 and CDR2 sequences are LNHDA and SQIVND (reference sequence). The V segment lost 5 bases and the J segment 10 bases; nucleotides outside the gene matches: 17. This CDR3 is 18 amino acids long. The CDR3 is CASSALINTSGRAREQFF. The CDR3 DNA reads TGTGCCAGTAGTGCCCTAATAAACACTAGCGGGAGGGCTAGAGAGCAGTTCTTC.

This sequence joins TRBV19 and TRBJ2-1, with 8 bases identical to TRBD2. CDR1 is LNHDA and CDR2 is SQIVND in the germline V gene (reference sequence). This CDR3 is 16 amino acids long. The J segment lost 4 bases and the V segment lost 5 bases, leaving 10 bases of the junction unmatched. The CDR3 sequence: CASSPREGRNYNEQFF. CDR3 nucleotides: TGTGCCAGTAGTCCCCGGGAGGGGCGCAATTACAATGAGCAGTTCTTC.

This clone has just one count. The V gene is TRBV7-9, the J gene TRBJ2-2; the D is unclear. The CDR3 runs 13 residues. Germline V gene data show CDR1 as SEHNR and CDR2 as FQNEAQ (reference sequence). Between the trimmed V and J ends, which lost 2 bases and 7 bases, there was a span of 8 bases. CDR3 region: CASSLSKSGELFF. The CDR3 DNA reads TGTGCCAGCAGCTTAAGTAAGAGCGGGGAGCTGTTTTTT.

This clone has only one observation. J is TRBJ1-2 and V is TRBV6-1; no clear D gene. Trimming shortened V by 1 base and J by 8 bases, and 17 bases separated the two germline ends. The germline V gene has CDR1 MNHNS and CDR2 SASEGT. The CDR3 loop spans 15 amino acids. The CDR3 nucleotides are TGTGCCAGCAGTGAAGGCCGTCTGGGTTTAGGAGGCTACACCTTC. Translating gives CASSEGRLGLGGYTF.

Here the CDR3 reads CASRRNNGNTEAFF. The CDR3 nucleotides read TGTGCCAGCAGACGTAATAACGGGAACACTGAAGCTTTCTTT. The chain joins TRBV28 to TRBJ1-1; D ambiguous. Looked up from germline, CDR1 is MDHEN and CDR2 is SYDVKM. V was clipped by 6 bases and J by 1 base, with 12 bases between them. The CDR3 is 14 residues long.

The rearrangement uses TRBV28 and TRBJ2-1; D gene ambiguous. Trimming removed 4 bases from V and 0 bases from J, with 22 bases in between. Per germline, CDR1 MDHEN and CDR2 SYDVKM. This CDR3 has 19 amino acids. Written as DNA, the CDR3 is TGTGCCAGCAGTTATTCGGGTCGCAAACTGGGTAGCTCCTACAATGAGCAGTTCTTC. Translation gives CASSYSGRKLGSSYNEQFF.

The chain couples TRBV28 to TRBJ1-4; TRBD1 is a possible D gene (5 bases). This CDR3 has 15 residues. Trimming removed 4 bases from V and 4 bases from J, with 13 bases in between. CDR1 and CDR2 from the germline V gene are MDHEN and SYDVKM. This CDR3 is CASSSPDRRNEKLFF. As DNA, the CDR3 is TGTGCCAGCAGTTCTCCAGACAGACGTAATGAAAAACTGTTTTTT.

This clone has only one observation. V and J are TRBV19 and TRBJ2-7; perhaps TRBD2 as D (5 bases). With 5 bases removed from V and 4 bases from J, the gap between germline ends came to 9 bases. CDR3 length equals 12 residues. The germline V gene has CDR1 LNHDA and CDR2 SQIVND (reference sequence). CDR3 bases: TGTGCCAGTAGTGACCGGGGATACGAGCAGTACTTC. Translating gives CASSDRGYEQYF.

This CDR3 is CAWSEQSNYGYTF. CDR3 DNA sequence: TGTGCCTGGAGTGAACAGAGTAACTATGGCTACACCTTC. The chain recombines TRBV30 with TRBJ1-2; D is uncertain. Deletions cut 1 base from V and 1 base from J, with 7 bases between. The CDR3 is 13 amino acids. The V gene's germline CDR1 is GTSNPN and CDR2 SVGIG (reference sequence). The full variable domain, rest sourced from reference TRBV30 and TRBJ1-2, is SQTIHQWPATLVQPVGSPLSLECTVEGTSNPNLYWYRQAAGRGLQLLFYSVGIGQISSEVPQNLSASRPQDRQFILSSKKLLLSDSGFYLCAWSEQSNYGYTFGSGTRLTVV.

The chain joins TRBV15 to TRBJ2-4; 12 bases are shared with TRBD1. Germline CDR1 reads LNHNV; CDR2 reads YYDKDF (reference sequence). Germline trimming cut 0 bases from V and 2 bases from J; bases unmatched to any gene: 5. This CDR3 region has 18 residues. CDR3 loop: CATSRDSGTGGPKNIQYF. For the CDR3, the DNA is TGTGCCACCAGCAGAGACTCCGGGACAGGGGGCCCCAAAAACATTCAGTACTTC.

The V and J genes are TRBV5-1 and TRBJ2-1; possibly TRBD2 for D (6 bases). Germline CDR1 is SGHRS and CDR2 is YFSETQ. The CDR3 has 15 amino acids. Deletions cut 4 bases from V and 1 base from J, with 12 bases between. The CDR3 DNA reads as TGCGCCAGCAGCCCAGTAAGCGGGTCCTACAATGAGCAGTTCTTC. It translates to CASSPVSGSYNEQFF. Full variable domain (rest looked up from reference TRBV5-1 and TRBJ2-1): KAGVTQTPRYLIKTRGQQVTLSCSPISGHRSVSWYQQTPGQGLQFLFEYFSETQRNKGNFPGRFSGRQFSNSRSEMNVSTLELGDSALYLCASSPVSGSYNEQFFGPGTRLTVL.

This rearrangement joins TRBV12-3 or TRBV12-4 to TRBJ1-5; D uncertain. This CDR3 region has 13 residues. Between the trimmed V and J ends, which lost 5 bases and 3 bases, there was a span of 8 bases. DNA for the CDR3: TGTGCCAGCAGTGCACAAACCAATCAGCCCCAGCATTTT. Translating it yields CASSAQTNQPQHF.

The chain joins TRBV12-5 to TRBJ2-1, with 12 nucleotides matching TRBD2. The CDR3 sequence is 18 residues long. The trim removed 7 bases at V and 0 bases at J, leaving 10 bases unmatched. CDR1 LGHNT and CDR2 FRNRAP come from the germline V gene. The CDR3 protein is CASVRLAGVGRSYNEQFF. DNA for the CDR3: TGTGCTAGTGTCAGACTAGCGGGAGTCGGCCGCTCCTACAATGAGCAGTTCTTC.

The chain carries TRBV5-1 and TRBJ2-5; D possibly corresponds to TRBD1 (6 bases). In germline, CDR1 is SGHRS, CDR2 YFSETQ. The CDR3 extends over 16 amino acids. V shed 2 bases and J shed 1 base, with 15 bases lying between them. The CDR3 sequence is CASSFKPGHLQETQYF. DNA of the CDR3: TGCGCCAGCAGCTTTAAACCGGGACACCTCCAAGAGACCCAGTACTTC. Based on the CDR3 plus reference TRBV5-1 and TRBJ2-5, the full variable domain is KAGVTQTPRYLIKTRGQQVTLSCSPISGHRSVSWYQQTPGQGLQFLFEYFSETQRNKGNFPGRFSGRQFSNSRSEMNVSTLELGDSALYLCASSFKPGHLQETQYFGPGTRLLVL.

This clone came up a few times. The chain has TRBV30 and TRBJ2-6; 11 nucleotides line up with TRBD2. The CDR3 is 15 amino acids. Germline loops: CDR1 GTSNPN, CDR2 SVGIG (reference sequence). Trimming removed 7 bases from V and 0 bases from J; junction bases left unmatched: 2. CDR3 in amino acids: CASGTSGSGANVLTF. The CDR3 DNA reads TGTGCCTCCGGGACTAGCGGCTCTGGGGCCAACGTCCTGACTTTC.

The V call is TRBV20-1, the J call TRBJ2-1, with 9 bases that match TRBD2. The V and J ends lost 3 bases and 0 bases, in that order; junction bases with no gene match: 6. The CDR3 extends over 16 amino acids. The V gene's germline CDR1 is DFQATT and CDR2 SNEGSKA (reference sequence). The DNA for the CDR3 is TGCAGTGCTAGTTTTGCGGGAGGGCGCTCCTACAATGAGCAGTTCTTC. Translating gives CSASFAGGRSYNEQFF.

The chain carries TRBV5-1 and TRBJ1-1, with TRBD1 as a possible D gene (5 bases). CDR1 is SGHRS, CDR2 YFSETQ, per germline. The germline V and J ends were trimmed by 5 bases and 2 bases, with 10 bases remaining between them. The CDR3 runs to 13 residues. This CDR3 is CASSTGGNTEAFF. In DNA, the CDR3 is TGCGCCAGCAGTACAGGCGGTAACACTGAAGCTTTCTTT.

The chain carries TRBV4-2 and TRBJ2-6; D possibly corresponds to TRBD2 (6 bases). The CDR3 is made up of 16 amino acids. The V end lost 0 bases, the J end lost 2 bases, and 8 bases lay between the germline ends. CDR1 is LGHNA, CDR2 YNFKEQ, per germline. CDR3 sequence (DNA): TGTGCCAGCAGCCAAGAAGGAGGGGCTGGGGCCAACGTCCTGACTTTC. Protein sequence: CASSQEGGAGANVLTF.

The chain carries TRBV6-2 or TRBV6-3 and TRBJ1-5; 8 nucleotides line up with TRBD1. Looked up from germline, CDR1 is MNHEY and CDR2 is SVGEGT. The V and J ends lost 0 bases and 6 bases, in that order; junction bases with no gene match: 7. This CDR3 comprises 16 residues. CDR3 nucleotides: TGTGCCAGCAGTTACTCAGACAGGGGAGAAGGTCAGCCCCAGCATTTT. This codes for CASSYSDRGEGQPQHF.